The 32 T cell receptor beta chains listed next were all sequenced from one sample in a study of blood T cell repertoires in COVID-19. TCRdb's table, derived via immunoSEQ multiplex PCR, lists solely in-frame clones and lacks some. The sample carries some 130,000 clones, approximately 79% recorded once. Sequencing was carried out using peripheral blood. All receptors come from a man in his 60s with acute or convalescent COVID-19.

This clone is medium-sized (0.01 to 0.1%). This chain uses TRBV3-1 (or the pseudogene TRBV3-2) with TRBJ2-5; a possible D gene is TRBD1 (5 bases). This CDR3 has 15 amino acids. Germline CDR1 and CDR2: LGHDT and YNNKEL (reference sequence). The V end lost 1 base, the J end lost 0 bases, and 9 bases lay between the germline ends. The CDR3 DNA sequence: TGTGCCAGCAGCCAAGCCCGACAGAACCAAGAGACCCAGTACTTC. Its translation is CASSQARQNQETQYF.

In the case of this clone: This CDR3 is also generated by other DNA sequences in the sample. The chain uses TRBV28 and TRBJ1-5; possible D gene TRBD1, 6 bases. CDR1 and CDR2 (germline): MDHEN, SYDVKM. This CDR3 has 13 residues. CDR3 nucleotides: TGTGCGGCGGGGGGCAATAGCAATCAGCCCCAGCATTTT. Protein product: CAAGGNSNQPQHF.

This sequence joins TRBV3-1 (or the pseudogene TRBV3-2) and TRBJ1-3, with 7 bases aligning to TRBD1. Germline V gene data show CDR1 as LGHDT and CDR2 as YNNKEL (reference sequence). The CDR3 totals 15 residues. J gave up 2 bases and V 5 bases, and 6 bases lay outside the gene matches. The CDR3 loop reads CASSATGVAGNTIYF. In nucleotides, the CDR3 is TGTGCCAGCAGCGCAACAGGGGTCGCTGGAAACACCATATATTTT.

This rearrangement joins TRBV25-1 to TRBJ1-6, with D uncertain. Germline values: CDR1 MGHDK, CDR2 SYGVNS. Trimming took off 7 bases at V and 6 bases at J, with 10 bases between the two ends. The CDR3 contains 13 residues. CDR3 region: CASMRAGNSPLHF. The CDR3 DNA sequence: TGTGCCAGCATGAGGGCCGGTAATTCACCCCTCCACTTT.

The CDR3 nucleotides are TGTGCCAGTAGTATAGTAGAGTATAGCAATCAGCCCCAGCATTTT. This sequence encodes CASSIVEYSNQPQHF. This rearrangement joins TRBV19 to TRBJ1-5; D not resolved. The germline CDR1 and CDR2 sequences are LNHDA and SQIVND (reference sequence). V was trimmed by 1 base and J by 0 bases, leaving 7 bases between them. The CDR3 has 15 residues.

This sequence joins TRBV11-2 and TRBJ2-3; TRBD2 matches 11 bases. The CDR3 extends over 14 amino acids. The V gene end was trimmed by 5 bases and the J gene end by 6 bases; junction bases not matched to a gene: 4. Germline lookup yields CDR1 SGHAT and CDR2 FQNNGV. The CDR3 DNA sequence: TGTGCCAGCAGCCCATTAGCGGGAGGGGATACGCAGTATTTT. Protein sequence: CASSPLAGGDTQYF. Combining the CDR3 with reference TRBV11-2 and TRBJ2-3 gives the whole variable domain EAGVAQSPRYKIIEKRQSVAFWCNPISGHATLYWYQQILGQGPKLLIQFQNNGVVDDSQLPKDRFSAERLKGVDSTLKIQPAKLEDSAVYLCASSPLAGGDTQYFGPGTRLTVL.

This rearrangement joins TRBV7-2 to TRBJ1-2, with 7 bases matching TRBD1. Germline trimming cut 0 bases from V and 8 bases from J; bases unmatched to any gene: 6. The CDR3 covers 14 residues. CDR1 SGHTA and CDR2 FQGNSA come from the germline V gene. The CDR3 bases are TGTGCCAGCAGCTTAGCAGGTGACAGGGAAGGCTACACCTTC. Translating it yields CASSLAGDREGYTF.

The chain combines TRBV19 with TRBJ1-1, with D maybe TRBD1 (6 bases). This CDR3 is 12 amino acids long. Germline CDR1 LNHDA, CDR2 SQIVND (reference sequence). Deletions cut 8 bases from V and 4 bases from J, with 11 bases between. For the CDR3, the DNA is TGTGCCAGTTCGAGGGGGGGCACTGAAGCTTTCTTT. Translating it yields CASSRGGTEAFF.

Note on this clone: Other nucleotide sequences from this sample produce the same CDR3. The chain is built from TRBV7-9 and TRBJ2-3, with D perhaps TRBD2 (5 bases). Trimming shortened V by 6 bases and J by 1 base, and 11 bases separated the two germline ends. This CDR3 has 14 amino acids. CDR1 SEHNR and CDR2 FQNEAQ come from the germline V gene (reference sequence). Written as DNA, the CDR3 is TGTGCCAGCAGTCGGGATTTGGGCACAGATACGCAGTATTTT. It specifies CASSRDLGTDTQYF.

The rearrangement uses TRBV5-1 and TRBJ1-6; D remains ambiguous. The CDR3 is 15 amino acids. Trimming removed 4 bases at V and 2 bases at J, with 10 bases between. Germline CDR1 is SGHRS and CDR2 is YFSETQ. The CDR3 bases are TGCGCCAGCAGCCCCGGAGAGGCCTATAATTCACCCCTCCACTTT. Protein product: CASSPGEAYNSPLHF.

CDR3 residues: CASRGGQGRAGYTF. DNA of the CDR3: TGTGCCAGCAGGGGGGGACAGGGGAGGGCTGGCTACACCTTC. The chain couples TRBV6-5 to TRBJ1-2; TRBD1 matches 10 bases. Germline-derived CDR1 and CDR2 are MNHEY and SVGAGI. V lost 6 bases and J lost 7; bases outside the gene matches: 8. The length of the CDR3 is 14 residues.

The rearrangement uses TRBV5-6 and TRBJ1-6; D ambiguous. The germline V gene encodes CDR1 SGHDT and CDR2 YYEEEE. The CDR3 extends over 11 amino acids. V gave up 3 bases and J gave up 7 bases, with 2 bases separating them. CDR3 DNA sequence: TGTGCCAGCAGCTCAAATTCACCCCTCCACTTT. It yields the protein CASSSNSPLHF.

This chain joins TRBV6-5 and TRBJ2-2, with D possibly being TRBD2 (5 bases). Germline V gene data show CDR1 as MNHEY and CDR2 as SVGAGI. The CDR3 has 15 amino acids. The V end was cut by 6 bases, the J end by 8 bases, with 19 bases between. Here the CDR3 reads CASSRKALAQGELFF. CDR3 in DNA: TGTGCCAGCAGCAGAAAGGCCCTAGCTCAAGGGGAGCTGTTTTTT.

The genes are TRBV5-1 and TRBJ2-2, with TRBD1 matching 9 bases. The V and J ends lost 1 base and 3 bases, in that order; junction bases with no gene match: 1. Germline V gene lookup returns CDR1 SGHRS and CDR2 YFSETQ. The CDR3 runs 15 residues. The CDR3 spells CASSLTGGDTGELFF. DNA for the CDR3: TGCGCCAGCAGCTTGACAGGGGGCGACACCGGGGAGCTGTTTTTT. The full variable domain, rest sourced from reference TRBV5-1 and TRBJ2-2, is KAGVTQTPRYLIKTRGQQVTLSCSPISGHRSVSWYQQTPGQGLQFLFEYFSETQRNKGNFPGRFSGRQFSNSRSEMNVSTLELGDSALYLCASSLTGGDTGELFFGEGSRLTVL.

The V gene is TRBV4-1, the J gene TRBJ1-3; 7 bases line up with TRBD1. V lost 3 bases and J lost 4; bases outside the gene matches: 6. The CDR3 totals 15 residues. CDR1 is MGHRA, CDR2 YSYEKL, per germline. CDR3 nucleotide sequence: TGCGCCAGCAGCCAGGCAACAGGGGCAGGAAACACCATATATTTT. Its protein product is CASSQATGAGNTIYF.

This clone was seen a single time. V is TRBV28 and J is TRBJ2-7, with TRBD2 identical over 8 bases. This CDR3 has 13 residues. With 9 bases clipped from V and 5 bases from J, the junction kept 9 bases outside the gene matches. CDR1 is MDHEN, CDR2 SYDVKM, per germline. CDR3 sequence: CASIPGGTHEQYF. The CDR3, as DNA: TGTGCCAGTATACCGGGGGGGACCCACGAGCAGTACTTC.

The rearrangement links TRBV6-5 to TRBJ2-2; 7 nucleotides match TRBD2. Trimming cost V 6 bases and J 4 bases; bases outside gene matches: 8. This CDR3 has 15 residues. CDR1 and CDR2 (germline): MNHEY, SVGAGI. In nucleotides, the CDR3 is TGTGCCAGCAGACAAGTGGCGGGAGCCACCGGGGAGCTGTTTTTT. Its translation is CASRQVAGATGELFF.

The CDR3 DNA reads as TGTGCCAGCAGTTACAGTCGTGCCACCGGGGAGCTGTTTTTT. Translated: CASSYSRATGELFF. This chain connects TRBV11-1 to TRBJ2-2; D not resolved. In germline, CDR1 is SGHAT, CDR2 FQDESV (reference sequence). V was clipped by 6 bases and J by 4 bases, with 12 bases between them. The CDR3 is made up of 14 amino acids.

In DNA, the CDR3 is TGTGCCAGCAGTTTGCCGCGTACTGAAGCTTTCTTT. Translation gives CASSLPRTEAFF. V is TRBV28 and J is TRBJ1-1; D is undetermined. Trimming shortened V by 3 bases and J by 5 bases, and 7 bases separated the two germline ends. The CDR3 extends over 12 amino acids. Germline V lookup: CDR1 MDHEN, CDR2 SYDVKM.

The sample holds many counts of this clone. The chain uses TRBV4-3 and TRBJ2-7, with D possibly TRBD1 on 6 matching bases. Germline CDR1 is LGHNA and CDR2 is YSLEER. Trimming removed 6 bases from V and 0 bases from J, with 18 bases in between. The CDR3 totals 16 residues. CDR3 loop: CASRDQGRLSSYEQYF. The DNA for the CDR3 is TGCGCCAGCAGGGACCAGGGGCGGTTGAGCTCCTACGAGCAGTACTTC.

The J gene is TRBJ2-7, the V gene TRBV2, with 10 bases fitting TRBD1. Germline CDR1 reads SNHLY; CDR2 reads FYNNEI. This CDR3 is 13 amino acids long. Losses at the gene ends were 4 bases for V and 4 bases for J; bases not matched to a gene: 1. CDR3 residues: CASSGTGGYEQYF. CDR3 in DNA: TGTGCCAGCAGTGGGACAGGGGGTTACGAGCAGTACTTC.

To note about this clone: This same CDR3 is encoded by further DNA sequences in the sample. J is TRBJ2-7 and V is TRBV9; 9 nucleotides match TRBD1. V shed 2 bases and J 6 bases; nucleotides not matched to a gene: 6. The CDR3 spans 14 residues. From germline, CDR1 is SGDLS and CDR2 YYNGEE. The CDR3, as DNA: TGTGCCAGCAGCGTTGGGGACAGGGTAGGCGAGCAGTACTTC. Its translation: CASSVGDRVGEQYF.

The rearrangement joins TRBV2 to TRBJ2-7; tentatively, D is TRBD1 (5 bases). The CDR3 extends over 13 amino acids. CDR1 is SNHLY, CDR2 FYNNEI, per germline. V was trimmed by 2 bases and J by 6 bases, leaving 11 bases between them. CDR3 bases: TGTGCCAGCAGTGAAAGGGGTTGGGCCGAGCAGTACTTC. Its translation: CASSERGWAEQYF.

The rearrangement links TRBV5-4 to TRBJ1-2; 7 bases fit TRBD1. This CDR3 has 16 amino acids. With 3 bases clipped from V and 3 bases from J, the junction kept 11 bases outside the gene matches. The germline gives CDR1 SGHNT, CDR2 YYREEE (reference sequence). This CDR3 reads CASSSRRTGPDYGYTF. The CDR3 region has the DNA TGTGCCAGCAGCTCCCGAAGGACAGGACCCGACTATGGCTACACCTTC.

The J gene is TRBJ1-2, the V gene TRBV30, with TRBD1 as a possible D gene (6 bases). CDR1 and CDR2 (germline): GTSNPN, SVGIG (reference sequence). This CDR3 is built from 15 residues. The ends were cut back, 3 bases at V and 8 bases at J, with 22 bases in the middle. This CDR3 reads CAWSPRDILYPGYTF. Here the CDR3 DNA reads TGTGCCTGGAGCCCCCGGGACATCCTCTACCCAGGCTACACCTTC. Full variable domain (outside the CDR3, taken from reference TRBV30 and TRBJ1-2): SQTIHQWPATLVQPVGSPLSLECTVEGTSNPNLYWYRQAAGRGLQLLFYSVGIGQISSEVPQNLSASRPQDRQFILSSKKLLLSDSGFYLCAWSPRDILYPGYTFGSGTRLTVV.

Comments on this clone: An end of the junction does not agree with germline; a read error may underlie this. The CDR3 DNA reads TGTGTCATCAGTGACTCCGGGACAGGGAGGCCCCAGCATTTT. Amino acid sequence: CVISDSGTGRPQHF. The chain links TRBV10-3 to TRBJ1-5; the match to TRBD1 covers 9 bases. In germline, CDR1 is ENHRY, CDR2 SYGVKD. The CDR3 is made up of 14 amino acids.

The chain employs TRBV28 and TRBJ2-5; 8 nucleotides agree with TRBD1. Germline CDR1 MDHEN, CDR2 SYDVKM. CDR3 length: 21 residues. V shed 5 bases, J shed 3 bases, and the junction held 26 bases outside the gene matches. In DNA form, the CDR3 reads TGTGCCAGCAGTCGATACGGACAGGGATTCTTCTCGAGCCCCGGCGAAGAGACCCAGTACTTC. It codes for CASSRYGQGFFSSPGEETQYF.

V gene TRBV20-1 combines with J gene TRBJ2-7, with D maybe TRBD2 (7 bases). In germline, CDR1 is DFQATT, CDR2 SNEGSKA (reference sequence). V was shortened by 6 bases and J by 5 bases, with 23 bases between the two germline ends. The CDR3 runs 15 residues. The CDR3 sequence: CSASDRGAGAHEQYF. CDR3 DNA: TGCAGTGCCAGTGATCGGGGGGCTGGGGCACACGAGCAGTACTTC.

Here the CDR3 DNA reads TGTGCCAGCAGCCTCCCCCGCGGGGCGGGCAGAACAGATACGCAGTATTTT. Translating it yields CASSLPRGAGRTDTQYF. The gene calls are TRBV7-2 and TRBJ2-3, with a possible D match to TRBD2 (6 bases). Trimming shortened V by 5 bases and J by 3 bases, and 21 bases separated the two germline ends. The germline V gene encodes CDR1 SGHTA and CDR2 FQGNSA. The CDR3 has 17 residues. Complete variable domain (other parts from reference TRBV7-2 and TRBJ2-3): GAGVSQSPSNKVTEKGKDVELRCDPISGHTALYWYRQSLGQGLEFLIYFQGNSAPDKSGLPSDRFSAERTGGSVSTLTIQRTQQEDSAVYLCASSLPRGAGRTDTQYFGPGTRLTVL.

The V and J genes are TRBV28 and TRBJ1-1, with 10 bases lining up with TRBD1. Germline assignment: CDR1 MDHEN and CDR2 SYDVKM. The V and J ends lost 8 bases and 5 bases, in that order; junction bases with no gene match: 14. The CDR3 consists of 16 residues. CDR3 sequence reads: CASRIRQGALRTEAFF. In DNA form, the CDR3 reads TGTGCCAGCCGAATTCGACAGGGGGCTTTGCGGACTGAAGCTTTCTTT.

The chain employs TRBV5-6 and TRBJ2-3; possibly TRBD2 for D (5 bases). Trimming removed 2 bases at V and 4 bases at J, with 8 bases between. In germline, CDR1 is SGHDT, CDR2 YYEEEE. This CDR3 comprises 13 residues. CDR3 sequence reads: CASSFSGADTQYF. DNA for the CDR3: TGTGCCAGCAGCTTTTCCGGGGCAGATACGCAGTATTTT.

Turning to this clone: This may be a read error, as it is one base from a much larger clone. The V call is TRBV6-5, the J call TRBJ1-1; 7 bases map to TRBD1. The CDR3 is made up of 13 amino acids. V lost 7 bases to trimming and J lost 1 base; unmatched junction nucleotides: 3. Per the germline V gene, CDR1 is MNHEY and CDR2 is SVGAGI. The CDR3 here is CASNRQGNTEAFF. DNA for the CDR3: TGTGCCAGCAACCGACAGGGGAACACTGAAGCTTTCTTT.